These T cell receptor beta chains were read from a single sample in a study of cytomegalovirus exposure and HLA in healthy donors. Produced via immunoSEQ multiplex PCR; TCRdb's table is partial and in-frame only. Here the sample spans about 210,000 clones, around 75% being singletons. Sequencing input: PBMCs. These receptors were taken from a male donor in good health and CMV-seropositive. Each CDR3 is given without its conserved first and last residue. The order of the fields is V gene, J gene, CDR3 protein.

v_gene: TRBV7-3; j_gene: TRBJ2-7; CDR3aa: ASSFQGQLLAGFSYEQY
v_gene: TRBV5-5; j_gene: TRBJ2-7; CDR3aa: ASSWSGGRDGEQY
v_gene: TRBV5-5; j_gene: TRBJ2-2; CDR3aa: ASWRGARNTGELF
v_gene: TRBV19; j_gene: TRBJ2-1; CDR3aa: ASSISGTLGSEQF
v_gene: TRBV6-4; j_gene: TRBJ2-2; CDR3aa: ASSKGPGTGELF
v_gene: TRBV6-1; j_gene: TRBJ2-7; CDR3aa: ASSGTRDTRTYEQY
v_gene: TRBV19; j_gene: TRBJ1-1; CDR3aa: ASSMTGTEAF
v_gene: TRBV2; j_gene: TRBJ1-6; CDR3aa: ASNSGGLPLH
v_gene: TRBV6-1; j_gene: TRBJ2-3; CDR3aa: ASRAISTDTQY
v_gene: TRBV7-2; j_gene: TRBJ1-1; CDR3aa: ASSRTGGRTEAF
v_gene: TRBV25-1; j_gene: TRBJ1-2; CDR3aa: ASSELRESGYT
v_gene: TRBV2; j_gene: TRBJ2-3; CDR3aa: ASSPAGATVRTDTQY
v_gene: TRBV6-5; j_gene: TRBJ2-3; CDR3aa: ASRAGIGTDTQY
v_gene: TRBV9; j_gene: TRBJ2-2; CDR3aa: ASSLSGLAANTGELF
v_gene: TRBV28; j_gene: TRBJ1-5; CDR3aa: ATYTHGGNQPQH
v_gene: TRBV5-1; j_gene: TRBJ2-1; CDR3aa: ASSLVSGKIYNEQF
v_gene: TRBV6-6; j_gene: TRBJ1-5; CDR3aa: ASSYRGVSYQPQH
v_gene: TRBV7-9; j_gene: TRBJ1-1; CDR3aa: ASSSTGTGTEAF
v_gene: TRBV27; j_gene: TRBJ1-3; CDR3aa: ASSEVGRNTIY
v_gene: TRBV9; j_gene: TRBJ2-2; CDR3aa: ASSLEAIGTGELF
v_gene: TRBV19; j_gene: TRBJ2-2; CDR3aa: ASSTGTANTGELF
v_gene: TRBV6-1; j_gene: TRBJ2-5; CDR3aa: ASTRGDWQETQY
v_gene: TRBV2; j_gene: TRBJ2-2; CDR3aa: ASSASNHGELF
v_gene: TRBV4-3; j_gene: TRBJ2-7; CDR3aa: ASSLSGTSYEQY
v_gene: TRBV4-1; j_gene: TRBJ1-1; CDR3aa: ASSRGLSGVEAF
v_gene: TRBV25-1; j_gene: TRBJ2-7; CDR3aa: ASSEWQGERQY
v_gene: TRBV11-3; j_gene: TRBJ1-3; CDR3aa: ASSDPRGTGCKNTIY